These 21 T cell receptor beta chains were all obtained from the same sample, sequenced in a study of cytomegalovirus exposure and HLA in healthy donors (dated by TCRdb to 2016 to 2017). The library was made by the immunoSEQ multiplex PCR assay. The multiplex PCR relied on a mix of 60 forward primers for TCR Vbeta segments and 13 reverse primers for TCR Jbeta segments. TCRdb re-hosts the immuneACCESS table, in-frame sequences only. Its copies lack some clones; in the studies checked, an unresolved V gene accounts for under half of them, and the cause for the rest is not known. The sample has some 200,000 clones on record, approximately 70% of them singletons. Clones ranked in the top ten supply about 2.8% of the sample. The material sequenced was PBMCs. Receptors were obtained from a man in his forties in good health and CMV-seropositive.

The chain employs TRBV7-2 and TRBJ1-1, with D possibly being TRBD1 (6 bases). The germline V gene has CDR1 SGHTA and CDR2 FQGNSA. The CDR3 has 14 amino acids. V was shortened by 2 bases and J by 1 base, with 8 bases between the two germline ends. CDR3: CASSLKGGNTEAFF. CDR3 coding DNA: TGTGCCAGCAGCTTAAAAGGGGGGAACACTGAAGCTTTCTTT.

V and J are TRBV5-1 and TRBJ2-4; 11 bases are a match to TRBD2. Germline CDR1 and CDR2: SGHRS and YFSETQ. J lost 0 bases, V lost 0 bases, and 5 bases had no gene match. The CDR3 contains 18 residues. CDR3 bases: TGCGCCAGCAGCTTGGCCCCTAGCGGGGGGATAGCCAAAAACATTCAGTACTTC. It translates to CASSLAPSGGIAKNIQYF.

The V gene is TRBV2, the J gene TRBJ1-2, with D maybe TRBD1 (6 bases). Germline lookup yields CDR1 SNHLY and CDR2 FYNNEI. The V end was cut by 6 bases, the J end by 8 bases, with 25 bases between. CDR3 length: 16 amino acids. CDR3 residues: CASSRTVGLSGSGYTF. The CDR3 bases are TGTGCCAGCAGCCGGACAGTGGGTTTAAGCGGGAGCGGCTACACCTTC. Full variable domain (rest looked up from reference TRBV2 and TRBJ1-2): EPEVTQTPSHQVTQMGQEVILRCVPISNHLYFYWYRQILGQKVEFLVSFYNNEISEKSEIFDDQFSVERPDGSNFTLKIRSTKLEDSAMYFCASSRTVGLSGSGYTFGSGTRLTVV.

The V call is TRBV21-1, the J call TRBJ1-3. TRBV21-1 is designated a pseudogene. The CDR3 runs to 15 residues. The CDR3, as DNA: TGTGCCAGCAGCAAGTCGGGGAGCTCTGGAAACACCATATATTTT. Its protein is CASSKSGSSGNTIYF.

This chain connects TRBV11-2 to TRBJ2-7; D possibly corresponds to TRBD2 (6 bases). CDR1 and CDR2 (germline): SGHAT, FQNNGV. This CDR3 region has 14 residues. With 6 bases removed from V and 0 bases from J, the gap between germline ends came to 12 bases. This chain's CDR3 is CASSLAGRSYEQYF. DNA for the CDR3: TGTGCCAGCAGTTTGGCGGGGCGCTCCTACGAGCAGTACTTC.

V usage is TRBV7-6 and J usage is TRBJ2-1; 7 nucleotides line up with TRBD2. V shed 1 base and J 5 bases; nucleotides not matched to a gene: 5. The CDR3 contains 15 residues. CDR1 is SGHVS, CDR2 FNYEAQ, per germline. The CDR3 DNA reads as TGTGCCAGCAGCTTAGAGCTAGCGGACCACAATGAGCAGTTCTTC. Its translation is CASSLELADHNEQFF.

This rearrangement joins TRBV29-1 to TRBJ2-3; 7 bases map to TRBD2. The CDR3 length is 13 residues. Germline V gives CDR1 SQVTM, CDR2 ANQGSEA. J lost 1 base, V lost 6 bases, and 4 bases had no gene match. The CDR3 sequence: CSVTRGGTDTQYF. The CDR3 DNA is TGCAGCGTGACACGGGGGGGCACAGATACGCAGTATTTT.

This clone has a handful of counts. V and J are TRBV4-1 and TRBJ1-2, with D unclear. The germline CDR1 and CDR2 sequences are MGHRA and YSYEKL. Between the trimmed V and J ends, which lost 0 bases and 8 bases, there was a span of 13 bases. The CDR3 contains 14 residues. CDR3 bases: TGCGCCAGCAGCCAAGATTTTACGACTTGGGGCTACACCTTC. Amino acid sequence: CASSQDFTTWGYTF.

In DNA, the CDR3 is TGTGCCAGTATGGGGAGATCGCTTGGAAACACCATATATTTT. Protein sequence: CASMGRSLGNTIYF. The chain carries TRBV19 and TRBJ1-3; D remains ambiguous. The CDR3 extends over 14 amino acids. The V end was cut by 7 bases, the J end by 3 bases, with 13 bases between. CDR1 LNHDA and CDR2 SQIVND come from the germline V gene (reference sequence).

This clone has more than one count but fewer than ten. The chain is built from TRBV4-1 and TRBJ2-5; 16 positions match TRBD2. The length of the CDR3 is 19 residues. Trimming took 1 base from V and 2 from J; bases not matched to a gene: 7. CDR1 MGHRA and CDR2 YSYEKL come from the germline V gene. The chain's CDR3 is CASSQGGLAGGPRQETQYF. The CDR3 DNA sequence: TGCGCCAGCAGCCAAGGGGGACTAGCGGGGGGGCCGAGGCAAGAGACCCAGTACTTC.

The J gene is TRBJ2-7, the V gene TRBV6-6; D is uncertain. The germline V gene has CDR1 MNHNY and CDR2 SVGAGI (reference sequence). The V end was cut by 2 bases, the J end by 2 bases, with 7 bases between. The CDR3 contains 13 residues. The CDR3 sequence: CASSYEAAYEQYF. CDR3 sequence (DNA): TGTGCCAGCAGTTACGAGGCAGCCTACGAGCAGTACTTC.

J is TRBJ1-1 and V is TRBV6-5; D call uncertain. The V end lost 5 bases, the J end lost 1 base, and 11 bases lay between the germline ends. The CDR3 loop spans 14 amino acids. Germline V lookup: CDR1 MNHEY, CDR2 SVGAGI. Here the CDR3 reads CASSPHKTNTEAFF. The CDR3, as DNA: TGTGCCAGCAGTCCGCACAAAACGAACACTGAAGCTTTCTTT.

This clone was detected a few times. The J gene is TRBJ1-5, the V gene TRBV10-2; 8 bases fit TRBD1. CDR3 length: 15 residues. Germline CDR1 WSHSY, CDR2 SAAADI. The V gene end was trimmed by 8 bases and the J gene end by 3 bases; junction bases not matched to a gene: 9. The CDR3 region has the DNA TGCGCCAGCGGAGGAGACAGGGGTATCAATCAGCCCCAGCATTTT. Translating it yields CASGGDRGINQPQHF.

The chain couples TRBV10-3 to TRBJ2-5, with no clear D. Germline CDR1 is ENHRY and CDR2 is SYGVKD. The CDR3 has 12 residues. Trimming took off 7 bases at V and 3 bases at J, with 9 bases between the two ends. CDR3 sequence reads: CAIKSDEETQYF. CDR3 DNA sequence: TGTGCCATCAAAAGCGATGAAGAGACCCAGTACTTC.

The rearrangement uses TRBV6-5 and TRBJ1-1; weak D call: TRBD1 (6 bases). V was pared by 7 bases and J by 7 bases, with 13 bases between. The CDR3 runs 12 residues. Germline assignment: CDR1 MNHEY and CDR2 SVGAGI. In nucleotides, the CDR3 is TGTGCCAGCAATAAGGGGGAGTTTGAAGCTTTCTTT. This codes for CASNKGEFEAFF.

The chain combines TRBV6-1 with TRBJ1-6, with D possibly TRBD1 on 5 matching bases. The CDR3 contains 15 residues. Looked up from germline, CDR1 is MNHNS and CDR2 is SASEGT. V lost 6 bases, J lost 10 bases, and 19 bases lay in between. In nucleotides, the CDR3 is TGTGCCAGCAGCCCGCGGGCCCCGGGGGAATCACCCCTCCACTTT. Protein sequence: CASSPRAPGESPLHF.

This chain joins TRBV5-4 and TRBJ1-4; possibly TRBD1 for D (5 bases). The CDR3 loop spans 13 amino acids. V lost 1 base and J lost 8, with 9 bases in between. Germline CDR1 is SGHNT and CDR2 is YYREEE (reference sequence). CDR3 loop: CASSLWGGEKLFF. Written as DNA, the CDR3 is TGTGCCAGCAGCTTGTGGGGGGGAGAAAAACTGTTTTTT.

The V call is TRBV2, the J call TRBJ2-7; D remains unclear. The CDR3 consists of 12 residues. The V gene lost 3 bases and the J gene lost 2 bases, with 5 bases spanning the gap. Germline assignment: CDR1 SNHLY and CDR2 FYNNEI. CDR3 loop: CASSEAAYEQYF. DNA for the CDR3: TGTGCCAGCAGTGAGGCCGCCTACGAGCAGTACTTC.

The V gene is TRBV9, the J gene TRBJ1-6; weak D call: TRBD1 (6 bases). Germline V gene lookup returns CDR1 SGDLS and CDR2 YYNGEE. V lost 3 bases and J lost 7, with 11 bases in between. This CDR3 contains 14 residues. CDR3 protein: CASSAGTKNSPLHF. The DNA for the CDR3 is TGTGCCAGCAGCGCCGGGACAAAAAATTCACCCCTCCACTTT.

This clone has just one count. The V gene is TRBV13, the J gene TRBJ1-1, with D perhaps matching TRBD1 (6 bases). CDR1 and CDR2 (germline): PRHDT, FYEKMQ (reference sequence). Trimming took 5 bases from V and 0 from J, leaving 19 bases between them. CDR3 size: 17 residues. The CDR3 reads CASSRRQDGGMNTEAFF. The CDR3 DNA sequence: TGTGCCAGCAGCAGGAGACAGGATGGGGGAATGAACACTGAAGCTTTCTTT.

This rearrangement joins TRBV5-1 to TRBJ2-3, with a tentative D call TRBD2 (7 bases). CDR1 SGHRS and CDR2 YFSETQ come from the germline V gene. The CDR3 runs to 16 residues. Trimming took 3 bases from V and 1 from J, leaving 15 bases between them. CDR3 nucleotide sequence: TGCGCCAGCAGCTCCCTCCTGGGGGGGCGCACAGATACGCAGTATTTT. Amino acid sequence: CASSSLLGGRTDTQYF.